This T cell receptor (beta chain) was captured in a study of spatial heterogeneity in lung cancer. Whole-study results and caveats: Tumor mutation counts were tracked by expanded intratumoral alpha and beta TCR counts.

TCRdb called the 5' RACE reads again in MiXCR, with one record for every CDR3 protein. The sample lists over 5,000 distinct CDR3 sequences; around 7.8% were seen once. By share of the sample, this clonotype is medium-sized (0.01 to 0.1%). As yet, its antigen is unknown. As to time point: sample taken at primary tumor resection. No cell sorting; template was whole RNA from tumor, lung tissue or PBMC. This clonotype was sampled from a female donor with early-stage non-small cell lung cancer. This material consisted of lung tumor tissue, taken at surgery.

Here the CDR3 reads CASSQDRRSTDTQYF. In DNA form, the CDR3 reads TGTGCCAGCTCACAGGACAGGAGGAGCACAGATACGCAGTATTTT. The chain carries TRBV18 and TRBJ2-3; the match to TRBD1 covers 7 bases. Germline-derived CDR1 and CDR2 are KGHSH and LQKENI. CDR3 size: 15 residues. V shed 4 bases, J shed 0 bases, and the junction held 4 bases outside the gene matches.